This T cell receptor (beta chain) was profiled in a study of shared clonotypes between healthy human individuals. About the study: Every donor yielded three CD4 naive, three CD4 memory, two CD8 naive and one CD8 memory plate.

The CDR3 loop spans 12 amino acids. The V gene lost 3 bases and the J gene lost 4 bases, with 7 bases spanning the gap. CDR1 is KGHSH, CDR2 LQKENI, per germline. In the case of this clone: Other DNA sequences in this specimen translate into the identical CDR3.

The protocol was immunoSEQ multiplex PCR, while the TCRdb copy is restricted to in-frame clones and leaves out a portion. This sample has some 1,600,000 clones, with 95% to 99% found just once. Sequenced input: naive CD4+ T cells sorted from blood. Subset given: CD45RA+ positively selected. The J gene is TRBJ2-7, the V gene TRBV18; no reliable D call. The sequence came from a man under 40 in good health. The CDR3 nucleotides are TGTGCCAGCTCACCTGGGCAGTACGAGCAGTACTTC. This gives the protein CASSPGQYEQYF.